Below are 20 T cell receptor beta chains sequenced from a single sample in a study of T cells in Graves' hyperthyroidism and ophthalmopathy. The investigators amplified TCR beta CDR3 regions from RNA transcripts. When the TCR CDR3 underwent first-round RT-PCR, the HTBI primer set was used. TCRdb ran MiXCR on the multiplex PCR reads and lists one entry per CDR3 protein. The table records approximately 490,000 distinct CDR3 sequences, 22% of them present only once. The sequenced sample consisted of blood. All receptors come from a woman in her 70s with Graves' ophthalmopathy.

This clonotype occurred a few times. The chain has TRBV5-1 and TRBJ2-5; 7 bases fit TRBD2. V shed 0 bases and J 11 bases; nucleotides not matched to a gene: 7. The CDR3 length is 13 residues. Germline CDR1 reads SGHRS; CDR2 reads YFSETQ. The CDR3 coding sequence is TGCGCCAGCAGCTTGGGGGACTACCCGTATCAGTACTTC. This translates into CASSLGDYPYQYF. Complete variable domain (other parts from reference TRBV5-1 and TRBJ2-5): KAGVTQTPRYLIKTRGQQVTLSCSPISGHRSVSWYQQTPGQGLQFLFEYFSETQRNKGNFPGRFSGRQFSNSRSEMNVSTLELGDSALYLCASSLGDYPYQYFGPGTRLLVL.

The chain is built from TRBV5-4 and TRBJ2-2, with 9 bases identical to TRBD1. The CDR3 extends over 17 amino acids. CDR1 SGHNT and CDR2 YYREEE come from the germline V gene (reference sequence). V shed 4 bases and J 1 base; nucleotides not matched to a gene: 8. The CDR3 DNA reads TGTGCCAGCAGCCCGAGGGGACAGGGAGGGAACACCGGGGAGCTGTTTTTT. This encodes CASSPRGQGGNTGELFF.

Many counts were recorded for this clonotype. The CDR3 sequence is CASSRTGDQPQHF. CDR3 DNA sequence: TGTGCCAGCAGCAGAACAGGGGACCAGCCCCAGCATTTT. The chain uses TRBV11-2 and TRBJ1-5, with 7 bases matching TRBD1. V was pared by 5 bases and J by 7 bases, with 5 bases of the junction left unmatched. The CDR3 runs to 13 residues. Looked up from germline, CDR1 is SGHAT and CDR2 is FQNNGV.

In this sample, this clonotype turned up many times. The genes are TRBV28 and TRBJ2-4; a possible D gene is TRBD2 (6 bases). The germline V and J ends were trimmed by 3 bases and 8 bases, with 26 bases remaining between them. Germline loops: CDR1 MDHEN, CDR2 SYDVKM. This CDR3 spans 18 amino acids. The chain's CDR3 is CASSFPRDRPSLTHIQYF. As DNA, the CDR3 is TGTGCCAGCAGTTTCCCGCGGGACCGACCTTCCCTAACACACATTCAGTACTTC.

Only a few counts were recorded for this clonotype. The chain combines TRBV5-1 with TRBJ2-1; 8 bases match TRBD2. Germline-derived CDR1 and CDR2 are SGHRS and YFSETQ. The length of the CDR3 is 16 residues. With V trimmed by 1 base and J by 0 bases, 3 bases remained unmatched. Written as DNA, the CDR3 is TGCGCCAGCAGCTTGAAGCGGGGGAGCTCCTACAATGAGCAGTTCTTC. It yields the protein CASSLKRGSSYNEQFF.

This clonotype showed up just a few times. The junction shows a germline mismatch at one end, possibly a read error. The chain combines TRBV11-1 with TRBJ2-2; TRBD1 matches at 11 bases. This CDR3 contains 18 residues. Germline CDR1 is SGHAT and CDR2 is FQDESV (reference sequence). The CDR3 nucleotides read TGTGCCAGCAGCGGCGTACGGACAGGGGGCGAGTACGCCGGGGAGCTGCTTTTT. It is translated as CASSGVRTGGEYAGELLF.

Worth noting for this clonotype: One junction end disagrees with the germline gene, perhaps due to a read error. CDR3 region: CASSHERERYF. CDR3 coding DNA: TGTGCCAGCAGCCACGAGCGGGAGCGGTACTTC. V usage is TRBV14 and J usage is TRBJ2-7; 8 bases align to TRBD2. The germline V gene has CDR1 SGHDN and CDR2 FVKESK. The length of the CDR3 is 11 residues. The full variable domain, with the rest looked up from reference TRBV14 and TRBJ2-7, is EAGVTQFPSHSVIEKGQTVTLRCDPISGHDNLYWYRRVMGKEIKFLLHFVKESKQDESGMPNNRFLAERTGGTYSTLKVQPAELEDSGVYFCASSHERERYFGPGTRLTVT.

This clonotype was counted a few times. The chain links TRBV7-2 to TRBJ2-2; D perhaps matches TRBD2 (6 bases). Trimming cost V 5 bases and J 6 bases, with 16 bases left between them. The CDR3 contains 15 residues. The germline CDR1 and CDR2 sequences are SGHTA and FQGNSA. CDR3 bases: TGTGCCAGCAGCCGAACCGGGGGACGGGCCGGGGAGCTGTTTTTT. This gives the protein CASSRTGGRAGELFF.

The chain carries TRBV10-3 and TRBJ2-5; 13 bases fit TRBD2. The germline gives CDR1 ENHRY, CDR2 SYGVKD. The CDR3 runs 17 residues. Germline trimming cut 3 bases from V and 4 bases from J; bases unmatched to any gene: 8. The CDR3 here is CAISDPPGLAGPETQYF. The CDR3 DNA reads as TGTGCCATCAGTGACCCACCGGGACTAGCGGGACCAGAGACCCAGTACTTC.

Only a few counts were recorded for this clonotype. V is TRBV7-2 and J is TRBJ1-1; D uncertain. V was trimmed by 4 bases and J by 2 bases, leaving 17 bases between them. CDR3 length equals 16 residues. Looked up from germline, CDR1 is SGHTA and CDR2 is FQGNSA. This CDR3 is CASSSQFGNSNTEAFF. DNA of the CDR3: TGTGCCAGCAGCTCCCAATTCGGGAACAGCAACACTGAAGCTTTCTTT.

This clonotype was recorded a few times. V usage is TRBV12-3 or TRBV12-4 and J usage is TRBJ1-2, with 8 bases fitting TRBD1. The length of the CDR3 is 12 residues. Unmatched junction bases numbered 2, after V lost 7 bases and J lost 4 bases. The CDR3, as DNA: TGTGCCAGCAAGACAGGGGCCTATGGCTACACCTTC. Residues: CASKTGAYGYTF.

This clonotype was observed many times. This chain connects TRBV7-2 to TRBJ2-1, with 13 bases fitting TRBD2. Germline V gene lookup returns CDR1 SGHTA and CDR2 FQGNSA. This CDR3 has 16 residues. V shed 5 bases and J 5 bases; nucleotides not matched to a gene: 6. The DNA for the CDR3 is TGTGCCAGCAGCCCGTGGACTAGCGGGAGACACAATGAGCAGTTCTTC. It is translated as CASSPWTSGRHNEQFF.

The chain carries TRBV12-3 or TRBV12-4 and TRBJ2-1; 10 bases agree with TRBD2. With 6 bases clipped from V and 13 bases from J, the junction kept 12 bases outside the gene matches. The CDR3 has 14 amino acids. This chain's CDR3 is CASRRSGRATPQFF. The DNA of the CDR3 is TGTGCCAGCAGACGCAGCGGGAGGGCCACCCCCCAGTTCTTC.

This clonotype was seen many times. The rearrangement links TRBV6-2 or TRBV6-3 to TRBJ1-5; TRBD1 agrees at 7 bases. With V trimmed by 6 bases and J by 6 bases, 11 bases remained unmatched. The V gene's germline CDR1 is MNHEY and CDR2 SVGEGT. The CDR3 is 15 amino acids. CDR3 region: CASRFGQAGVQPQHF. CDR3 in DNA: TGTGCCAGCAGATTCGGACAGGCCGGGGTTCAGCCCCAGCATTTT.

The CDR3 loop reads CASSQIERETEAFF. CDR3 DNA: TGTGCCAGCTCACAAATTGAAAGAGAGACTGAAGCTTTCTTT. This sequence joins TRBV18 and TRBJ1-1, with D uncertain. CDR1 is KGHSH, CDR2 LQKENI, per germline. The CDR3 consists of 14 residues. Deletions cut 4 bases from V and 5 bases from J, with 14 bases between.

The chain links TRBV12-3 or TRBV12-4 to TRBJ2-1; D possibly uses TRBD1 or TRBD2 (5 bases each). Trimming stripped 3 bases from V and 9 bases from J, with 27 bases between. The CDR3 runs 18 residues. The CDR3 here is CASSFPTPRDGVLSEQFF. The CDR3 nucleotides read TGTGCCAGCAGTTTTCCCACCCCTCGGGACGGTGTACTGAGTGAGCAGTTCTTC.

CDR3 protein: CAVISGQGGNEQFF. The CDR3 DNA reads as TGTGCCGTAATTTCGGGACAGGGTGGGAATGAGCAGTTCTTC. The V and J genes are TRBV10-3 and TRBJ2-1; 9 nucleotides align to TRBD1. The CDR3 runs to 14 residues. With V trimmed by 11 bases and J by 7 bases, 12 bases remained unmatched. Germline assignment: CDR1 ENHRY and CDR2 SYGVKD.

CDR3 residues: CASSFPIGEKLFF. The CDR3 nucleotides read TGTGCCAGCAGCTTTCCGATCGGTGAAAAACTGTTTTTT. The J gene is TRBJ1-4, the V gene TRBV11-2; D remains unclear. This CDR3 has 13 residues. With 3 bases removed from V and 7 bases from J, the gap between germline ends came to 9 bases. The germline V gene encodes CDR1 SGHAT and CDR2 FQNNGV.

This clonotype was detected a few times. The chain links TRBV5-4 to TRBJ2-3, with no clear D. V lost 4 bases, J lost 0 bases, and 9 bases lay in between. CDR1 SGHNT and CDR2 YYREEE come from the germline V gene (reference sequence). The CDR3 extends over 14 amino acids. The CDR3 reads CASSPESSTDTQYF. CDR3 nucleotide sequence: TGTGCCAGCAGCCCAGAAAGTAGCACAGATACGCAGTATTTT.

The genes are TRBV18 and TRBJ1-4, with 7 positions matching TRBD1. The CDR3 has 16 residues. Germline CDR1 reads KGHSH; CDR2 reads LQKENI. The V segment lost 6 bases and the J segment 5 bases; nucleotides outside the gene matches: 12. CDR3 amino acids: CASSPNIGTENEKLFF. The CDR3 region has the DNA TGTGCCAGCTCGCCTAATATCGGGACAGAGAATGAAAAACTGTTTTTT.